This T cell receptor beta chain was obtained from a study of shared clonotypes between healthy human individuals (TCRdb year 2020). For the study in its entirety: A few men and a couple of women, aged 18 to 49 years, made up the cohort. For each donor, CD4 naive and CD4 memory were each run on three plates, CD8 naive on two plates, and CD8 memory on one plate. Blood TCR repertoires of a handful of healthy adults were deeply sequenced to estimate repertoire size and the extent of clonotype sharing between individuals. To increase sequencing depth and limit assay-specific biases, different laboratories used diverse techniques to prepare libraries and sequence TCR repertoires. Per donor, leukapheresis produced somewhere between about 0.8 and 9.5 billion PBMCs. What the research found in general, with its limitations: Clonotypes shared by all four sorted-subset donors showed higher generation probabilities than non-shared clonotypes. Estimated clonotype richness was generally larger for naive than for memory subsets. The genetic and exposure-history diversity represented was limited by the small number of donors. Pairwise subsampling indicated that sequencing depth was expected to affect the degree of clonotype sharing among donors. Only blood was sampled, and tissue TCR repertoires likely differ from those in blood. Rarefaction of sorted-subset datasets indicated incomplete sequencing despite the large sequencing depth. Sharing across several donors was observed for 4.5% to 6.5% of naive CD4, 3% to 4% of naive CD8, 2.3% of memory CD4, and roughly 0.4% of memory CD8 clonotypes.

Turning to this clone: What this receptor recognizes is not known. Within one base of it there is no much larger clone, and no base qualities were kept.

The CDR1 and CDR2 encoded by the germline V gene are SGHVS and FQNEAQ. For this chain, trimming is 5 bases at the V end and 2 bases at the J end, and the number of junction bases without a gene match is 6. The CDR3, cysteine through phenylalanine, is 15 amino acids long. The DNA shown is the 45-base CDR3, in frame from base 1. TCR CDR3 regions were amplified from genomic DNA by multiplex PCR using the deep immunoSEQ assay. For each cell subset, the extracted genomic DNA was distributed evenly across all wells of several immunoSEQ 96-well plates, and each plate served as one replicate. Each replicate PCR for sorted subsets received about 0.2 ug genomic DNA, equal to 30,000 or so T cell genomes. Purified libraries were quantified with a Qubit 3.0 fluorometer, sized on a Bioanalyzer 2100, and re-quantified with the KAPA Library Quantification kit. Each immunoSEQ 96-well plate was sequenced on its own single-read 150-cycle Illumina NextSeq 550 flow cell. The authors processed their data as follows. The immunoSEQ output contained only junctional sequences without quality scores, so filtering could not match that applied to full-length reads. To assign V/J genes and CDR3, sequences were annotated using PyIR, a Python wrapper for IgBLAST v1.9, with IMGT germline references. Any read was removed if the V/J assignment was weak (E-value above 1e-6), the CDR3 was missing, or the read contained stop codons, out-of-frame junctions, or ambiguous translated residues. V3J clonotypes were defined as sequences sharing an identical inferred V gene, J gene, and CDR3 amino acid sequence. Percentage overlap between repertoires was computed as shared unique clonotypes divided by the size of the smaller repertoire. RTK rarefaction, the Chao1 estimator, and Recon v2.1 estimates of unobserved clonotypes were used to assess repertoire richness. Generation probabilities were computed with OLGA for all TCRbeta clonotypes obtained by the gDNA method from a few donors. TCRdb provides this immuneACCESS table in a form limited to in-frame rearrangements. Some clones are lacking; in checked studies, under half of them reflect an unresolved V gene, and why the rest are absent is not known. That table gives V, J and clone size, and the DNA gave D and trimming. The sample data list 2 million to 3 million clones, and 80% to 95% of these were observed just once. 0.36% of the sample belongs to the ten largest clones.

Healthy HIV-negative adults with no recently reported acute infections or vaccinations were included as donors. Only Caucasian adults living in Nashville, Tennessee, USA were represented among the donors. Magnetic negative selection was used to enrich CD4+ T cells, after which naive cells were positively selected on CD45RA and the negative fraction became the memory subset. After blood collection by leukapheresis, PBMCs were isolated using Ficoll-Histopaque density gradient centrifugation and then cryopreserved in the vapor phase of liquid nitrogen. Analytical flow cytometry was used to check the purity and quantity of each magnetically sorted T cell population. Each sorted fraction had its genomic DNA isolated and then quantified by UV absorbance on a Nanodrop 2000c.

In this chain, TRBV7-8 is recombined with TRBJ2-3; TRBD2 agrees with 8 junctional bases. This TCR was recovered from a young man in good health. Some clones in this sample may be carry-over from other donors' samples. The sequencing input was naive CD4+ T cells from PBMCs. What this sample's cell subset or site label stands for: CD45RA+ positively selected. CDR3 sequence: CASSGGTSDTDTQYF. Here is the DNA: TGTGCCAGCAGCGGGGGGACTAGTGACACAGATACGCAGTATTTT.